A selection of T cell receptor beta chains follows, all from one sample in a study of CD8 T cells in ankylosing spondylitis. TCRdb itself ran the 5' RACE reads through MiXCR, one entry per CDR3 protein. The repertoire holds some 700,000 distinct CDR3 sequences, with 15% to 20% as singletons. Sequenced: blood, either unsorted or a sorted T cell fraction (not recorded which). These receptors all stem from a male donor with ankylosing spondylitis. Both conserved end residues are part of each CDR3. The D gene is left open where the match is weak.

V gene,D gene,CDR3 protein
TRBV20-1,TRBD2,CSAGTSGPYNEQFF
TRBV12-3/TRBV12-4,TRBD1,CASSLDRGLGPANTGELFF
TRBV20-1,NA,CSARDRRRGDTGELFF
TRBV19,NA,CASRSDGGPSYEQYF
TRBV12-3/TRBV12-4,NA,CASSSQGGGRETQYF
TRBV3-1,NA,CASSRPRGTEAFF
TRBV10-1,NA,CASSLVQKGEQFF
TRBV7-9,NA,CASSLHIGDGNEQYF
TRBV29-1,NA,CSVGVGGSKETQYF
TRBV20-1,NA,CSASWVAGNTIYF
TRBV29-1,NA,CSSRLGASYNEQFF
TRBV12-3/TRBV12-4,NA,CASSPLKSNQPQHF
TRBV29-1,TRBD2,CSVRLAGNEQFF
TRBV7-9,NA,CASTDQVTALFF
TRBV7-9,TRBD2,CASSLFLAGSSYNEQFF
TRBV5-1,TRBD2,CASSGRTSGGDTQYF
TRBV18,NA,CASSRDTGNSPLHF
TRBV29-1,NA,CSVDGITDTQYF
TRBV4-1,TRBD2,CASSQGLAGTNEQFF
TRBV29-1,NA,CSVEDEAGTQYF